The next 21 T cell receptor beta chains were all read from a single sample in a study of early T cells in non-severe SARS-CoV-2 infection. TCRdb passed the 5' RACE reads through MiXCR, listing each CDR3 protein once. The sample lists around 93,000 distinct CDR3 sequences; over 9.5% were seen once. Sequenced material: whole blood, taken at baseline. These receptors all stem from an adult who was a healthcare worker with PCR-confirmed SARS-CoV-2 infection or an uninfected control (not recorded which).

This clonotype has a handful of counts. The chain links TRBV18 to TRBJ1-4; perhaps TRBD1 as D (6 bases). Germline V gene sequence: CDR1 KGHSH, CDR2 LQKENI. The CDR3 totals 14 residues. Trimming pared 8 bases from V and 8 bases from J, leaving 18 bases between. CDR3 nucleotide sequence: TGTGCCAGCGGGGCGTCCCAGGGGAAGGAAAAACTGTTTTTT. Residues: CASGASQGKEKLFF.

The V and J genes are TRBV20-1 and TRBJ2-3; the match to TRBD2 covers 7 bases. This CDR3 spans 15 amino acids. The V segment lost 6 bases and the J segment 6 bases; nucleotides outside the gene matches: 15. Germline V lookup: CDR1 DFQATT, CDR2 SNEGSKA (reference sequence). For the CDR3, the DNA is TGCAGTGCCGAACCCGCTAGCGGCGCCGGTGATACGCAGTATTTT. Its translation is CSAEPASGAGDTQYF.

CDR3 bases: TGTGCCAGCACCCCTAGAAGTCGGCCCCAGCATTTT. Translating gives CASTPRSRPQHF. The rearrangement links TRBV28 to TRBJ1-5; D gene unclear. With 7 bases removed from V and 9 bases from J, the gap between germline ends came to 13 bases. CDR1 is MDHEN, CDR2 SYDVKM, per germline. The CDR3 is 12 residues long.

The chain recombines TRBV27 with TRBJ2-7, with a possible D match to TRBD1 (6 bases). CDR1 MNHEY and CDR2 SMNVEV come from the germline V gene (reference sequence). V lost 3 bases, J lost 2 bases, and 14 bases lay in between. The CDR3 is made up of 15 amino acids. This chain's CDR3 is CASSFRTDSAYEQYF. The CDR3 nucleotides read TGTGCCAGCAGTTTTAGGACAGATTCTGCCTACGAGCAGTACTTC.

The chain uses TRBV18 and TRBJ2-3, with 7 bases identical to TRBD1. The CDR3 has 13 residues. Germline-derived CDR1 and CDR2 are KGHSH and LQKENI. V dropped 4 bases and J dropped 5; count of bases not matched to a gene: 3. CDR3 sequence: CASSLRQGDTQYF. In nucleotides, the CDR3 is TGTGCCAGCTCACTTAGACAGGGAGATACGCAGTATTTT.

This clonotype was seen just once. A read error may produce the germline difference seen at one junction end. V usage is TRBV11-2 and J usage is TRBJ2-7; TRBD1 might be the D (6 bases). Germline CDR1 SGHAT, CDR2 FQNNGV. The CDR3 is 13 residues long. The CDR3 DNA reads TGTGCCAGCACCTTAGGGGGAACTTACGAGCAGTACTTC. Amino acid sequence: CASTLGGTYEQYF.

This clonotype occurred many times. The genes are TRBV6-4 and TRBJ1-1; D is unresolved. Germline values: CDR1 MRHNA, CDR2 SNTAGT. The CDR3 extends over 13 amino acids. V dropped 6 bases and J dropped 0 bases, with 8 bases sitting between them. Here the CDR3 DNA reads TGTGCCAGCAGCCTCCGGATGAACACTGAAGCTTTCTTT. This translates into CASSLRMNTEAFF.

V and J are TRBV3-1 and TRBJ2-7; 7 positions agree with TRBD1. From germline, CDR1 is LGHDT and CDR2 YNNKEL (reference sequence). This CDR3 has 15 amino acids. J was trimmed by 4 bases and V by 3 bases; bases with no gene match: 9. CDR3 loop: CASSHPGTAAYEQYF. DNA of the CDR3: TGTGCCAGCAGCCACCCCGGGACAGCAGCTTACGAGCAGTACTTC.

This clonotype has just a few counts. V usage is TRBV14 and J usage is TRBJ2-3, with TRBD2 as a possible D gene (6 bases). Trimming left V 2 bases short and J 5 bases short, with 17 bases between. The CDR3 sequence is 16 residues long. The germline CDR1 and CDR2 sequences are SGHDN and FVKESK. For the CDR3, the DNA is TGTGCCAGCAGCCAATACCTAGCGAGAGTTAGAGATACGCAGTATTTT. Translating gives CASSQYLARVRDTQYF.

The chain recombines TRBV7-3 with TRBJ2-5, with a weak D call TRBD1 (6 bases). Per germline, CDR1 SGHTA and CDR2 FQGTGA. V dropped 5 bases and J dropped 1 base, with 11 bases sitting between them. The CDR3 contains 14 residues. Here the CDR3 reads CASSRTGSQETQYF. CDR3 DNA: TGTGCCAGCAGCCGAACAGGGTCCCAAGAGACCCAGTACTTC.

This chain connects TRBV20-1 to TRBJ1-5; TRBD1 matches 7 bases. With 3 bases clipped from V and 0 bases from J, the junction kept 5 bases outside the gene matches. The CDR3 has 15 amino acids. Germline CDR1 and CDR2: DFQATT and SNEGSKA (reference sequence). The CDR3 sequence: CSASKGAGSNQPQHF. CDR3 nucleotide sequence: TGCAGTGCTAGTAAGGGGGCGGGTAGCAATCAGCCCCAGCATTTT.

This clonotype was recorded a few times. An end of the junction does not agree with germline; a read error may underlie this. V is TRBV13 and J is TRBJ1-1; D is perhaps TRBD1 (6 bases). The length of the CDR3 is 17 residues. Germline assignment: CDR1 PRHDT and CDR2 FYEKMQ (reference sequence). The DNA of the CDR3 is TGTGCCAGCGGCTTCCCCGGGGGCCAGGGTATGAACACTGAAGCTTTCTTT. This translates into CASGFPGGQGMNTEAFF.

J is TRBJ2-1 and V is TRBV10-3; D is perhaps TRBD2 (6 bases). The CDR3 sequence is 16 residues long. Trimming stripped 8 bases from V and 8 bases from J, with 25 bases between. The germline V gene has CDR1 ENHRY and CDR2 SYGVKD. The CDR3 coding sequence is TGTGCCATCGGTTATCGGGGAACTCTAGCGCGCGATGAGCAGTTCTTC. This gives the protein CAIGYRGTLARDEQFF.

This clonotype was seen ten or more times. This rearrangement joins TRBV18 to TRBJ2-3, with 8 nucleotides matching TRBD1. With V trimmed by 2 bases and J by 2 bases, 12 bases remained unmatched. The CDR3 contains 18 residues. Germline CDR1 is KGHSH and CDR2 is LQKENI. The CDR3 loop reads CASSPIRDRRGDTDTQYF. The CDR3 DNA follows: TGTGCCAGCTCACCAATCCGGGACAGGCGAGGGGACACAGATACGCAGTATTTT.

This clonotype was detected only a few times. The chain employs TRBV10-2 and TRBJ2-7; 10 bases are a match to TRBD2. CDR1 is WSHSY, CDR2 SAAADI, per germline. The junction had 10 bases not matched to a gene; V was cut back by 7 bases and J by 4 bases. CDR3 length equals 15 residues. CDR3: CASNLIAGGLYEQYF. The CDR3, as DNA: TGCGCCAGCAACCTTATAGCGGGGGGACTTTACGAGCAGTACTTC.

This clonotype has at least ten counts. The chain is built from TRBV7-9 and TRBJ2-5; TRBD2 matches at 9 bases. The CDR3 has 15 residues. V lost 5 bases, J lost 3 bases, and 7 bases stayed unmatched. The germline gives CDR1 SEHNR, CDR2 FQNEAQ (reference sequence). The DNA for the CDR3 is TGTGCCAGCAGCCCACCGGGACTAGCCGAAGAGACCCAGTACTTC. Amino acid sequence: CASSPPGLAEETQYF.

This clonotype was detected only a few times. The chain combines TRBV25-1 with TRBJ2-2; D not resolved. V gave up 4 bases and J gave up 2 bases, with 11 bases separating them. This CDR3 is built from 15 residues. CDR1 MGHDK and CDR2 SYGVNS come from the germline V gene. CDR3 amino acids: CASSVAGPNTGELFF. CDR3 DNA: TGTGCCAGCAGTGTAGCAGGACCAAACACCGGGGAGCTGTTTTTT.

The chain combines TRBV12-3 or TRBV12-4 with TRBJ2-7, with D uncertain. This CDR3 has 13 residues. V lost 5 bases and J lost 2, with 10 bases in between. CDR3 amino acids: CASSPGYPYEQYF. In nucleotides, the CDR3 is TGTGCCAGCAGTCCAGGTTACCCCTACGAGCAGTACTTC.

This chain connects TRBV6-5 to TRBJ2-7; D is perhaps TRBD1 (5 bases). The CDR3 extends over 14 amino acids. In germline, CDR1 is MNHEY, CDR2 SVGAGI. Trimming removed 0 bases from V and 3 bases from J, with 9 bases in between. Here the CDR3 DNA reads TGTGCCAGCAGTTACTCCAGGGTTTACTACGAGCAGTACTTC. This encodes CASSYSRVYYEQYF.

A note on this clonotype: As the CDR3 is not closed by the conserved phenylalanine or tryptophan, this likely results from a read error. The DNA is omitted, as the CDR3 cannot be located on it reliably, and the CDR3 follows TCRdb's listing. The gene calls are TRBV7-9 and TRBJ1-2; TRBD1 was called by the table and not checked on the DNA. Inclusive of both ends, the CDR3 amounts to 11 amino acids. CDR1 is SEHNR and CDR2 is FQNEAQ in the germline V gene (reference sequence). The CDR3 region is CASSRAGEETS.

The V call is TRBV27, the J call TRBJ2-3, with D hard to call. With 3 bases removed from V and 11 bases from J, the gap between germline ends came to 21 bases. Germline V gene sequence: CDR1 MNHEY, CDR2 SMNVEV (reference sequence). The CDR3 has 15 residues. CDR3 sequence reads: CASSLAPTGLGKQYF. DNA for the CDR3: TGTGCCAGCAGTTTGGCCCCAACCGGGCTCGGTAAGCAGTATTTT.